These 31 T cell receptor beta chains came from one sample sequenced in a study of T-cell memory formation after mild COVID-19. A single record per CDR3 protein comes from TCRdb applying MiXCR to the 5' RACE reads. The sample consists of 550,000 to 650,000 distinct CDR3 sequences, roughly 17% of them appearing once. The sample consisted of PBMCs or a T cell subset sorted from them (not recorded which). The source of these receptors is an adult woman who had mild COVID-19 (a few samples of this study predate the infection). Cell type and time point are not known.

The sample holds a few counts of this clonotype. J is TRBJ2-7 and V is TRBV29-1; a weak D match, TRBD1 (5 bases). CDR3 length equals 13 residues. V lost 4 bases and J 3 bases, leaving 13 bases between the germline ends. Germline V gene sequence: CDR1 SQVTM, CDR2 ANQGSEA. The DNA for the CDR3 is TGCAGCGTTGGGCTGGCGCAGGGCTACGAGCAGTACTTC. Encoded protein: CSVGLAQGYEQYF.

This chain links TRBV4-1 with TRBJ1-5; TRBD1 matches 8 bases. The CDR3 totals 16 residues. CDR1 and CDR2 from the germline V gene are MGHRA and YSYEKL. V was clipped by 4 bases and J by 0 bases; unmatched bases: 5. CDR3 in DNA: TGCGCCAGCAGCCCGCCGACAGGGGATAGCAATCAGCCCCAGCATTTT. Its translation is CASSPPTGDSNQPQHF.

This clonotype turned up a few times. Just one base apart from a much larger clone, this may be a read error. This chain uses TRBV9 with TRBJ2-7; 7 nucleotides agree with TRBD2. Unmatched junction bases numbered 3, after V lost 3 bases and J lost 3 bases. Germline values: CDR1 SGDLS, CDR2 YYNGEE. The length of the CDR3 is 13 residues. The CDR3 coding sequence is TGTGCCAGCAGCGCGGGGGGAAACTACGAGCAGTACTTC. Its translation: CASSAGGNYEQYF.

In this sample, this clonotype turned up a few times. This chain connects TRBV5-1 to TRBJ2-3; 7 bases match TRBD2. CDR3 length equals 15 residues. CDR1 is SGHRS, CDR2 YFSETQ, per germline. J gave up 6 bases and V 0 bases, and 7 bases lay outside the gene matches. CDR3 bases: TGCGCCAGCAGCTTGGCACGAGCGGGGTACGATACGCAGTATTTT. This sequence encodes CASSLARAGYDTQYF.

This clonotype was picked up a small number of times. The chain has TRBV7-3 and TRBJ2-3, with 9 bases identical to TRBD1. Germline V gene sequence: CDR1 SGHTA, CDR2 FQGTGA. The trim removed 2 bases at V and 3 bases at J, leaving 6 bases unmatched. The CDR3 sequence is 16 residues long. The chain's CDR3 is CASSLAGTGNTDTQYF. The CDR3 coding sequence is TGTGCCAGCAGCTTAGCCGGGACAGGGAATACAGATACGCAGTATTTT.

The sample holds many counts of this clonotype. The chain joins TRBV12-3 or TRBV12-4 to TRBJ2-7; the D gene is possibly TRBD2 (6 bases). The CDR3 consists of 17 residues. The V and J ends lost 1 base and 0 bases respectively, with 16 bases between them. CDR3 sequence (DNA): TGTGCCAGCAGTTTAGATGAGAACGGGGGATTCTCCTACGAGCAGTACTTC. This gives the protein CASSLDENGGFSYEQYF.

This clonotype was observed a handful of times. V is TRBV2 and J is TRBJ2-3; no clear D. V shed 6 bases and J shed 9 bases, with 16 bases lying between them. The CDR3 is 13 amino acids. Germline V gene data show CDR1 as SNHLY and CDR2 as FYNNEI. CDR3 sequence (DNA): TGTGCCAGCAGCCGAAAAACGAGGTTAACGCAGTATTTT. Protein sequence: CASSRKTRLTQYF.

This clonotype occurred a few times. The DNA of the CDR3 is TGTGCCACCAGCAGCACAAAGTATAGCACAGATACGCAGTATTTT. Translated: CATSSTKYSTDTQYF. The V gene is TRBV24-1, the J gene TRBJ2-3; D gene uncertain. The germline V gene encodes CDR1 KGHDR and CDR2 SFDVKD. The CDR3 has 15 amino acids. The V end lost 7 bases, the J end lost 0 bases, and 13 bases lay between the germline ends.

This clonotype came up a few times. The chain carries TRBV11-3 and TRBJ2-2; the D gene could be TRBD1 or TRBD2 (6 bases each). Germline CDR1 reads SGHNT; CDR2 reads YENEEA. The CDR3 totals 15 residues. Trimming left V 1 base short and J 7 bases short, with 13 bases between. The CDR3 sequence: CASSLAGGAGGELFF. In nucleotides, the CDR3 is TGTGCCAGCAGCTTAGCCGGGGGCGCGGGCGGGGAGCTGTTTTTT.

This chain uses TRBV20-1 with TRBJ2-5, with D maybe TRBD1 (5 bases). This CDR3 spans 13 amino acids. CDR1 is DFQATT, CDR2 SNEGSKA, per germline (reference sequence). The V and J ends lost 3 bases and 3 bases respectively, with 11 bases between them. The CDR3 DNA follows: TGCAGTGCTAGTGGCAGGGAAGAAGAGACCCAGTACTTC. It specifies CSASGREEETQYF.

This clonotype turned up a few times. The rearrangement uses TRBV5-1 and TRBJ2-3, with D perhaps assigned TRBD1 or TRBD2 (6 bases each). V was trimmed by 6 bases and J by 5 bases, leaving 16 bases between them. The CDR3 is 14 amino acids. Looked up from germline, CDR1 is SGHRS and CDR2 is YFSETQ. CDR3 DNA sequence: TGCGCCAGCAAAGGAGGGGGAGGTAGAGATACGCAGTATTTT. Translation gives CASKGGGGRDTQYF.

The chain joins TRBV7-9 to TRBJ1-2, with 9 bases fitting TRBD1. There are 14 residues in the CDR3. In germline, CDR1 is SEHNR, CDR2 FQNEAQ (reference sequence). After removal of 5 bases from V and 12 bases from J, the junction contained 13 bases not matched to a gene. The CDR3 DNA reads as TGTGCCAGCAGCCCCCTGGGACAGGGCCCGGCACACACCTTC. It translates to CASSPLGQGPAHTF.

The gene calls are TRBV12-3 or TRBV12-4 and TRBJ2-2, with D perhaps matching TRBD2 (6 bases). V was cut by 2 bases and J by 2 bases, with 15 bases left in between. CDR3 size: 17 residues. DNA of the CDR3: TGTGCCAGCAGTTTATCTCGGGGGACTCTAAACACCGGGGAGCTGTTTTTT. This translates into CASSLSRGTLNTGELFF.

The CDR3 coding sequence is TGTGCCAGCAGCTTAGTTATAGTGGAAATGATCACAGATACGCAGTATTTT. Translated, it gives CASSLVIVEMITDTQYF. The chain uses TRBV7-2 and TRBJ2-3; D gene uncertain. The CDR3 totals 17 residues. Trimming shortened V by 1 base and J by 2 bases, and 16 bases separated the two germline ends. Germline CDR1 is SGHTA and CDR2 is FQGNSA.

The CDR3 loop is CASSGGTRQETQYF. Here the CDR3 DNA reads TGTGCCAGCAGCGGCGGGACCCGGCAAGAGACCCAGTACTTC. This chain links TRBV7-9 with TRBJ2-5; possible D gene TRBD2, 6 bases. Germline V gene data show CDR1 as SEHNR and CDR2 as FQNEAQ (reference sequence). CDR3 length: 14 residues. The V end was cut by 5 bases, the J end by 2 bases, with 12 bases between.

The sample holds a few counts of this clonotype. This chain connects TRBV9 to TRBJ2-2; 15 bases agree with TRBD2. The CDR3 spans 16 residues. Germline CDR1 is SGDLS and CDR2 is YYNGEE. V shed 3 bases, J shed 5 bases, and the junction held 2 bases outside the gene matches. The CDR3 region has the DNA TGTGCCAGCAGCGCGGGACTAGCGGGAGGTACCGGGGAGCTGTTTTTT. This encodes CASSAGLAGGTGELFF.

This clonotype came up a few times. The V and J genes are TRBV20-1 and TRBJ1-2; D gene uncertain. This CDR3 has 13 amino acids. Trimming shortened V by 7 bases and J by 3 bases, and 15 bases separated the two germline ends. The V gene's germline CDR1 is DFQATT and CDR2 SNEGSKA (reference sequence). CDR3 sequence (DNA): TGCAGTGTCCCCTCCCGGAGAGACTATGGCTACACCTTC. This gives the protein CSVPSRRDYGYTF.

This clonotype turned up a few times. This chain connects TRBV12-3 or TRBV12-4 to TRBJ2-5, with D hard to call. V gave up 3 bases and J gave up 3 bases, with 14 bases separating them. This CDR3 has 15 residues. CDR3 residues: CASSFTFARKETQYF. The DNA of the CDR3 is TGTGCCAGCAGTTTTACTTTTGCCAGAAAAGAGACCCAGTACTTC.

The chain uses TRBV27 and TRBJ1-2; D unclear. In germline, CDR1 is MNHEY, CDR2 SMNVEV (reference sequence). This CDR3 is built from 9 residues. Written as DNA, the CDR3 is TGTGGGAGTCGATATGGCTACACCTTC. Translated, it gives CGSRYGYTF.

This chain links TRBV6-6 with TRBJ1-4, with a possible D match to TRBD1 (5 bases). The germline V and J ends were trimmed by 2 bases and 4 bases, with 11 bases remaining between them. This CDR3 is 15 amino acids long. Germline loops: CDR1 MNHNY, CDR2 SVGAGI (reference sequence). For the CDR3, the DNA is TGTGCCAGCAGTTACGGGGCCGGAAGTAATGAAAAACTGTTTTTT. Translating gives CASSYGAGSNEKLFF.

This clonotype was found a few times. The V gene is TRBV7-2, the J gene TRBJ2-1, with a possible D match to TRBD2 (6 bases). V lost 1 base to trimming and J lost 3 bases, with 10 bases between them. The germline CDR1 and CDR2 sequences are SGHTA and FQGNSA. The CDR3 covers 15 residues. CDR3 nucleotides: TGTGCCAGCAGCTTAGTCAGACTAGACTACAATGAGCAGTTCTTC. Residues: CASSLVRLDYNEQFF.

This clonotype has more than one count but fewer than ten. The gene calls are TRBV11-3 and TRBJ2-5, with D uncertain. Germline V gene lookup returns CDR1 SGHNT and CDR2 YENEEA. Trimming shortened V by 4 bases and J by 2 bases, and 14 bases separated the two germline ends. The CDR3 length is 15 residues. CDR3 loop: CASSSPIGQQETQYF. For the CDR3, the DNA is TGTGCCAGCAGCTCCCCAATTGGGCAGCAAGAGACCCAGTACTTC.

This clonotype was observed many times. The V and J genes are TRBV7-2 and TRBJ2-7, with 7 bases aligning to TRBD2. Germline V gives CDR1 SGHTA, CDR2 FQGNSA. The CDR3 contains 13 residues. The trim removed 4 bases at V and 6 bases at J, leaving 6 bases unmatched. CDR3 amino acids: CASSSGREAEQYF. CDR3 bases: TGTGCCAGCAGCTCCGGCCGGGAGGCCGAGCAGTACTTC.

The rearrangement joins TRBV29-1 to TRBJ2-3, with 11 bases lining up with TRBD2. Germline V CDR1 and CDR2: SQVTM, ANQGSEA. The CDR3 runs 13 residues. Trimming removed 7 bases from V and 5 bases from J; junction bases left unmatched: 5. The CDR3 region has the DNA TGCAGCGAAGGACTAGCGGGCAAAGATACGCAGTATTTT. It yields the protein CSEGLAGKDTQYF.

V is TRBV27 and J is TRBJ1-1; TRBD1 matches 8 bases. The CDR3 consists of 15 residues. The germline V gene encodes CDR1 MNHEY and CDR2 SMNVEV (reference sequence). Germline trimming cut 3 bases from V and 2 bases from J; bases unmatched to any gene: 5. The CDR3 region has the DNA TGTGCCAGCAGTTTCGGACAGGGTGGTAACACTGAAGCTTTCTTT. Translating it yields CASSFGQGGNTEAFF.

This clonotype was counted only a few times. V and J are TRBV7-9 and TRBJ1-6; D is uncertain. Germline-derived CDR1 and CDR2 are SEHNR and FQNEAQ (reference sequence). The germline V and J ends were trimmed by 6 bases and 10 bases, with 7 bases remaining between them. The CDR3 consists of 11 residues. CDR3: CASRLGSPLHF. The CDR3 bases are TGTGCCAGCAGACTGGGGTCACCCCTCCACTTT.

This clonotype has more than one count but fewer than ten. J is TRBJ2-3 and V is TRBV20-1; 9 positions agree with TRBD2. The germline V gene encodes CDR1 DFQATT and CDR2 SNEGSKA (reference sequence). The CDR3 totals 15 residues. V was clipped by 0 bases and J by 2 bases; unmatched bases: 3. The CDR3 is CSARELAGYTDTQYF. CDR3 bases: TGCAGTGCTAGAGAGCTAGCGGGGTACACAGATACGCAGTATTTT.

The chain joins TRBV14 to TRBJ1-1; D perhaps matches TRBD1 (5 bases). The CDR3 has 14 amino acids. Between the trimmed V and J ends, which lost 2 bases and 5 bases, there was a span of 12 bases. Germline loops: CDR1 SGHDN, CDR2 FVKESK. Written as DNA, the CDR3 is TGTGCCAGCAGCCAACAGGGCCGTGGGACTGAAGCTTTCTTT. Encoded protein: CASSQQGRGTEAFF.

This clonotype was observed a handful of times. The rearrangement uses TRBV11-2 and TRBJ2-5, with 9 nucleotides matching TRBD2. Losses at the gene ends were 5 bases for V and 5 bases for J; bases not matched to a gene: 12. Germline V CDR1 and CDR2: SGHAT, FQNNGV. The CDR3 covers 16 residues. The CDR3 is CASSNLISGSGETQYF. In DNA form, the CDR3 reads TGTGCCAGCAGCAATCTTATTAGCGGGAGCGGTGAGACCCAGTACTTC.

This clonotype was picked up a small number of times. The V and J genes are TRBV10-3 and TRBJ2-6; 7 bases align to TRBD2. The junction had 2 bases not matched to a gene; V was cut back by 7 bases and J by 2 bases. CDR1 is ENHRY and CDR2 is SYGVKD in the germline V gene. This CDR3 region has 14 residues. This chain's CDR3 is CAITRGAGANVLTF. The CDR3 DNA follows: TGTGCCATCACCCGGGGGGCTGGGGCCAACGTCCTGACTTTC.

The CDR3 nucleotides are TGCGCCAGCAGCCTTCTTCTTACAGTGGACTCTGGAAACACCATATATTTT. It translates to CASSLLLTVDSGNTIYF. The rearrangement joins TRBV5-1 to TRBJ1-3, with D unresolved. Trimming removed 4 bases from V and 0 bases from J, with 17 bases in between. Looked up from germline, CDR1 is SGHRS and CDR2 is YFSETQ. This CDR3 comprises 17 residues.